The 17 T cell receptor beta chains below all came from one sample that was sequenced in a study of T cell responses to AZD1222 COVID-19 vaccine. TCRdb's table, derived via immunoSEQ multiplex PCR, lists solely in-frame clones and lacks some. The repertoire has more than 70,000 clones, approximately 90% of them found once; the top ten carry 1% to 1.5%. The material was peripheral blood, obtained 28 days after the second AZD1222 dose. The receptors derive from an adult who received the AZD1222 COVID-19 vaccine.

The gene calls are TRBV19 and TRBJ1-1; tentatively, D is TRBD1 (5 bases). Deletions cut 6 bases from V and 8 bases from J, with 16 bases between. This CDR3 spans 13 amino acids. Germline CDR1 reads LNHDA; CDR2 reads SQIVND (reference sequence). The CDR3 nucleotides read TGTGCCAGTAGCCCGGGACTCCGGTCGGAAGCTTTCTTT. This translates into CASSPGLRSEAFF.

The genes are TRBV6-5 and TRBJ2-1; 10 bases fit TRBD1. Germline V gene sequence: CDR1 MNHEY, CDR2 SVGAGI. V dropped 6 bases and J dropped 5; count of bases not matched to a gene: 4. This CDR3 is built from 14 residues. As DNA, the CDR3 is TGTGCCAGCAGGTGGGGACAGGGGAACAATGAGCAGTTCTTC. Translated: CASRWGQGNNEQFF.

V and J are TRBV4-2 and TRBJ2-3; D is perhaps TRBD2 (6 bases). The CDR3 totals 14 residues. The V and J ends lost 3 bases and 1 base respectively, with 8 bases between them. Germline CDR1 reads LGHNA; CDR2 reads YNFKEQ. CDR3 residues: CASSQGLGTDTQYF. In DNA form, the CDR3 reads TGTGCCAGCAGCCAGGGACTCGGCACAGATACGCAGTATTTT.

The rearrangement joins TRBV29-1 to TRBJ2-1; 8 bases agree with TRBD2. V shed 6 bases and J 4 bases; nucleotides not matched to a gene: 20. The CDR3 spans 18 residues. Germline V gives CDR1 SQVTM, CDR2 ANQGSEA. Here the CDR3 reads CSVVLLFDGRAFYNEQFF. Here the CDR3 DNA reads TGCAGCGTAGTCCTCCTATTTGACGGGAGGGCCTTTTACAATGAGCAGTTCTTC.

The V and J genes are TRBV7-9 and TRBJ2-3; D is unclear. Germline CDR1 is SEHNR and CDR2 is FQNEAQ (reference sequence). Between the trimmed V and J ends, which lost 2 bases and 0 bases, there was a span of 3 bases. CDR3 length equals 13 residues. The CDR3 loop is CASSLSSTDTQYF. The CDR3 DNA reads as TGTGCCAGCAGCTTATCTAGCACAGATACGCAGTATTTT.

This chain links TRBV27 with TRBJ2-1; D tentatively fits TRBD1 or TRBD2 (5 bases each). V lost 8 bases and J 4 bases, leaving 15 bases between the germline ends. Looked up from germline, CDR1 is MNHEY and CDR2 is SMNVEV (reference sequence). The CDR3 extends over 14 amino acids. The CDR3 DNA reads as TGTGCCAGCTGGGGCCGCTCGGGGTACAATGAGCAGTTCTTC. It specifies CASWGRSGYNEQFF.

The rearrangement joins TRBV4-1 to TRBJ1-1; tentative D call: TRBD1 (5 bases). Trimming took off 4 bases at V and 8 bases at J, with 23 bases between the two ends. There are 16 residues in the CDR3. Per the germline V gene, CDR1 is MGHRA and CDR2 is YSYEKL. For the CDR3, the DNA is TGCGCCAGCAGCCCAGGAAGGAGAGGGACCGCAATCGAAGCTTTCTTT. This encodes CASSPGRRGTAIEAFF.

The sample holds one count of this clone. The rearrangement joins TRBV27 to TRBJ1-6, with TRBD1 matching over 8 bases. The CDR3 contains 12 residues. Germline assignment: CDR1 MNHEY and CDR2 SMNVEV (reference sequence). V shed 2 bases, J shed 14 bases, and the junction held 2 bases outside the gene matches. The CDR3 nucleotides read TGTGCCAGCAGTTTACGACAGGGGTCCCTCCACTTT. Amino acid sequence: CASSLRQGSLHF.

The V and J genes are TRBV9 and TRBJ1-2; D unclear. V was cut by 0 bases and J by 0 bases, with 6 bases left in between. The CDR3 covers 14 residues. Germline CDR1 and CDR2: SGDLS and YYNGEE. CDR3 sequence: CASSVVGANYGYTF. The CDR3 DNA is TGTGCCAGCAGCGTAGTCGGGGCTAACTATGGCTACACCTTC.

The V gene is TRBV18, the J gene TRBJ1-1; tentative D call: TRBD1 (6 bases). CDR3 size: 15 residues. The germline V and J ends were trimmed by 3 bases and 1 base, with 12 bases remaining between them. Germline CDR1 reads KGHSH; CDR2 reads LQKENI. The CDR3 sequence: CASSPRDTPNTEAFF. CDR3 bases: TGTGCCAGCTCACCGCGGGACACTCCGAACACTGAAGCTTTCTTT.

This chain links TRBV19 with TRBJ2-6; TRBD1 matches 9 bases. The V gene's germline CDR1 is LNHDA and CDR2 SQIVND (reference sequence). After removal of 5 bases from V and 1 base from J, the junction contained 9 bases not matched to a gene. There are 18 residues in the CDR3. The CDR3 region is CASSLKQGAVSGANVLTF. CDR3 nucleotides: TGTGCCAGTAGTCTAAAACAGGGGGCTGTGTCTGGGGCCAACGTCCTGACTTTC.

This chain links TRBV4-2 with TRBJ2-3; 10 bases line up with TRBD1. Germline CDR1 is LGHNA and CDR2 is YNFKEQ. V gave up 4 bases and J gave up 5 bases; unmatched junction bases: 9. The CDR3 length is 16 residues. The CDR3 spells CASSRRTGGDQDTQYF. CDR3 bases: TGTGCCAGCAGCCGTCGGACAGGGGGGGATCAAGATACGCAGTATTTT.

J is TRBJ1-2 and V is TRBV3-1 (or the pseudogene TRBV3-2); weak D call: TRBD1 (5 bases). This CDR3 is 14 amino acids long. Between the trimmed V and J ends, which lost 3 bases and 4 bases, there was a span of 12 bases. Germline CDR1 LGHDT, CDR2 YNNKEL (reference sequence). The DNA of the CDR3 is TGTGCCAGCAGCCAGGGGGAGGACCTCTATGGCTACACCTTC. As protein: CASSQGEDLYGYTF.

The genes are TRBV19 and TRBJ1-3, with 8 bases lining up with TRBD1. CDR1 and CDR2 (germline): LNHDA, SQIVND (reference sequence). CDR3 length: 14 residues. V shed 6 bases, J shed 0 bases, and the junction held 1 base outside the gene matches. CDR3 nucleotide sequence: TGTGCCAGTAGGGGACAGGACTCTGGAAACACCATATATTTT. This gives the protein CASRGQDSGNTIYF.

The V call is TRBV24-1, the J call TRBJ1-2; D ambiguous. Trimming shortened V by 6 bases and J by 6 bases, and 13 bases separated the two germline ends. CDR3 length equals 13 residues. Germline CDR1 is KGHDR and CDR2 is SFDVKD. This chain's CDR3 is CATSRGPPDGYTF. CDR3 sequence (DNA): TGTGCCACCAGTCGCGGGCCACCGGATGGCTACACCTTC.

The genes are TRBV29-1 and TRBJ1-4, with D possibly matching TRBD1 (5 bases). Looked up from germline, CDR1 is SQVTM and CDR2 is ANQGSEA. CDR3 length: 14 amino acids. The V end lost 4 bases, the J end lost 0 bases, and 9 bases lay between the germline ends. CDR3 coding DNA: TGCAGCGTTGGTGACAGATCAACTAATGAAAAACTGTTTTTT. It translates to CSVGDRSTNEKLFF.

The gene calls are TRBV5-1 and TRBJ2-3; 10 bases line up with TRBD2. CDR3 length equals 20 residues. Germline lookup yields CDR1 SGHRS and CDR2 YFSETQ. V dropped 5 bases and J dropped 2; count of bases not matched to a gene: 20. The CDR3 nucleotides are TGCGCCAGCAGAGGACAGGGAACAGCGGGAGGGCCTGTGGTCACAGATACGCAGTATTTT. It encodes CASRGQGTAGGPVVTDTQYF.